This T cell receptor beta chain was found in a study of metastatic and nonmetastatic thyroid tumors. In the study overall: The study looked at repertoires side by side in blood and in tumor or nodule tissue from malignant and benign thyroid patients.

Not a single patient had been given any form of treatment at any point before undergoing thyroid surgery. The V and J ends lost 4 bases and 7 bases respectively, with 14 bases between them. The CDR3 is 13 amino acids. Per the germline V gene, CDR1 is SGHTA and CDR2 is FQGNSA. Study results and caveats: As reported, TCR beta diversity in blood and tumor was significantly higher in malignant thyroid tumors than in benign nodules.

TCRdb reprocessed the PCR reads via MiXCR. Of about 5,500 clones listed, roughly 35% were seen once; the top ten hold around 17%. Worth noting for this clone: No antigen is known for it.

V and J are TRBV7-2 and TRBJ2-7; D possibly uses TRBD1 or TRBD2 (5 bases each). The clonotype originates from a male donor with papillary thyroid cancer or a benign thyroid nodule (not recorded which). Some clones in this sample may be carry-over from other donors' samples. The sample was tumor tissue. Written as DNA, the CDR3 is TGTGCCAGCAGCTCGGGACCGTCTCGGGAGCAGTACTTC. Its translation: CASSSGPSREQYF. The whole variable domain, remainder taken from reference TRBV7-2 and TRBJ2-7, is GAGVSQSPSNKVTEKGKDVELRCDPISGHTALYWYRQSLGQGLEFLIYFQGNSAPDKSGLPSDRFSAERTGGSVSTLTIQRTQQEDSAVYLCASSSGPSREQYFGPGTRLTVT.